This TCR beta chain was retrieved from a study of OX40 agonist ivuxolimab in advanced cancers. Background on the study: Patients received ivuxolimab, an intravenous treatment, every 2 weeks at 0.01 to 10 mg/kg. Study-wide points: In the 0.1 to 3.0 mg/kg range, CD4+ and CD8+ blood T cells had expanded clonally by week 6. On average, a greater number of expanded clones characterised CD8+ T cells relative to CD4+.

For this clone: As yet, its antigen is unknown.

The CDR3 sequence is 15 residues long. CDR1 SGHNT and CDR2 YYREEE come from the germline V gene (reference sequence). V shed 0 bases and J shed 0 bases, with 10 bases lying between them. Autoimmune disease history or systemic immunosuppression excluded patients. Sequenced by immunoSEQ multiplex PCR; TCRdb stores in-frame clones only, minus some. The profile shows roughly 53,000 clones, around four fifths of them singletons. The sequencing here drew on CD4+ or CD8+ T cells sorted from blood, taken in a trial of the OX40 agonist ivuxolimab. The chain combines TRBV5-4 with TRBJ2-7; D remains ambiguous. The receptor was derived from an adult with an advanced solid tumor such as melanoma, head and neck, liver or kidney cancer. The DNA for the CDR3 is TGTGCCAGCAGCTTGGCCGGGTTGGGCTCCTACGAGCAGTACTTC. It translates to CASSLAGLGSYEQYF.